The 28 T cell receptor beta chains presented below share a single source sample, sequenced in a study of metastatic and nonmetastatic thyroid tumors. No patient had received any treatment before thyroid surgery. TCRdb used MiXCR to call clones anew from the PCR reads. Of about 53,000 clones listed, more than 20% were seen once; the top ten hold about 4.1%. Input material: blood. The receptors come from a female donor with papillary thyroid cancer or a benign thyroid nodule (not recorded which). Some clones in this sample may be carry-over from other donors' samples.

The gene calls are TRBV19 and TRBJ1-5; possible D gene TRBD1, 6 bases. V lost 6 bases, J lost 3 bases, and 15 bases lay in between. The CDR3 is 15 amino acids. Germline loops: CDR1 LNHDA, CDR2 SQIVND (reference sequence). The CDR3 here is CASSDRISYNQPQHF. CDR3 coding DNA: TGTGCCAGTAGCGACAGGATTTCATACAATCAGCCCCAGCATTTT.

This clone was counted at least ten times. V and J are TRBV6-1 and TRBJ2-5; D assignment may be TRBD1 or TRBD2 (5 bases each). Germline V CDR1 and CDR2: MNHNS, SASEGT. This CDR3 region has 16 residues. Trimming pared 4 bases from V and 5 bases from J, leaving 20 bases between. The CDR3 reads CASSAREGEGTETQYF. Here the CDR3 DNA reads TGTGCCAGCAGTGCGCGCGAGGGAGAGGGGACGGAGACCCAGTACTTC.

Note on this clone: Given a much more abundant clone one base away, this may be a read error. The rearrangement uses TRBV5-1 and TRBJ2-5; TRBD2 is a possible D gene (5 bases). Germline assignment: CDR1 SGHRS and CDR2 YFSETQ. The CDR3 consists of 12 residues. The CDR3 DNA sequence: TGCGCCAGCAGCTTGTTGGGAGAGACCCATTACTTC. Amino acid sequence: CASSLLGETHYF.

This clone was seen repeatedly, ten times or more. CDR3 DNA: TGTGCCACCAGTGACCCGACGGGCGGGAGGGCCTGGGACAATGAGCAGTTCTTC. Its translation is CATSDPTGGRAWDNEQFF. V is TRBV24-1 and J is TRBJ2-1; 9 bases agree with TRBD2. Trimming at V came to 4 bases and at J to 5 bases, leaving 14 bases not matched to a gene. Germline CDR1 KGHDR, CDR2 SFDVKD. This CDR3 is built from 18 residues.

This clone was picked up many times. Different DNA sequences within this sample yield the same CDR3. The CDR3 DNA reads as TGTGCCAGCAGATCCCGAGGACTGGAGACCCAGTACTTC. It specifies CASRSRGLETQYF. V gene TRBV27 combines with J gene TRBJ2-5; possible D gene TRBD2, 5 bases. The V gene lost 6 bases and the J gene lost 5 bases, with 13 bases spanning the gap. Germline V gives CDR1 MNHEY, CDR2 SMNVEV (reference sequence). CDR3 length: 13 amino acids.

The rearrangement uses TRBV6-5 and TRBJ1-1; unclear D gene. Germline V gene sequence: CDR1 MNHEY, CDR2 SVGAGI. V gave up 0 bases and J gave up 5 bases, with 13 bases separating them. The CDR3 is made up of 15 amino acids. The CDR3 here is CASSYSREERTEAFF. CDR3 bases: TGTGCCAGCAGTTACTCGAGGGAGGAAAGGACTGAAGCTTTCTTT.

This clone has ten or more counts. The V gene is TRBV5-4, the J gene TRBJ2-2, with D possibly being TRBD2 (6 bases). Looked up from germline, CDR1 is SGHNT and CDR2 is YYREEE (reference sequence). V was trimmed by 2 bases and J by 4 bases, leaving 9 bases between them. The CDR3 length is 14 residues. For the CDR3, the DNA is TGTGCCAGCAGCTTCGGCGGGATCACCGGGGAGCTGTTTTTT. This gives the protein CASSFGGITGELFF.

V usage is TRBV18 and J usage is TRBJ1-4; TRBD1 is a possible D gene (6 bases). The CDR3 length is 16 residues. The germline gives CDR1 KGHSH, CDR2 LQKENI. Trimming stripped 3 bases from V and 7 bases from J, with 18 bases between. The CDR3 sequence is CASSPPDSGRGEKLFF. CDR3 DNA: TGTGCCAGCTCACCTCCGGACAGCGGCAGGGGTGAAAAACTGTTTTTT.

Ten or more counts support this clone. The chain links TRBV6-2 or TRBV6-3 to TRBJ2-1, with D unclear. Germline CDR1 MNHEY, CDR2 SVGEGT. The CDR3 has 12 residues. V shed 6 bases and J shed 10 bases, with 13 bases lying between them. The CDR3 nucleotides are TGTGCCAGCAGCTTTTATGGGGTAGAGCAGTTCTTC. It is translated as CASSFYGVEQFF.

This clone was detected only a few times. This could be a read error, since a much larger clone is one nucleotide away. This chain links TRBV19 with TRBJ2-3; possible D gene TRBD1, 5 bases. There are 14 residues in the CDR3. Germline V lookup: CDR1 LNHDA, CDR2 SQIVND (reference sequence). V lost 7 bases to trimming and J lost 8 bases, with 19 bases between them. CDR3 sequence reads: CASIGVGWIGTQYF. In DNA, the CDR3 is TGTGCCAGTATAGGGGTGGGGTGGATAGGTACGCAGTATTTT.

This clone was detected ten times or more. V is TRBV19 and J is TRBJ2-1; 12 bases map to TRBD2. This CDR3 region has 18 residues. V was pared by 0 bases and J by 6 bases, with 9 bases of the junction left unmatched. Germline CDR1 and CDR2: LNHDA and SQIVND (reference sequence). CDR3 sequence: CASSIDPMTSGSGNEQFF. The DNA of the CDR3 is TGTGCCAGTAGTATAGACCCCATGACTAGCGGGAGCGGCAATGAGCAGTTCTTC.

This clone has at least ten counts. This CDR3 is also generated by other DNA sequences in the sample. The chain combines TRBV19 with TRBJ1-5; D remains ambiguous. V was clipped by 1 base and J by 7 bases, with 2 bases between them. Germline CDR1 and CDR2: LNHDA and SQIVND (reference sequence). CDR3 length equals 11 residues. CDR3 sequence reads: CASSIVQPQHF. The CDR3 bases are TGTGCCAGTAGTATAGTCCAGCCCCAGCATTTT.

J is TRBJ2-5 and V is TRBV12-3 or TRBV12-4; D may be TRBD2 (6 bases). The V gene lost 5 bases and the J gene lost 5 bases, with 15 bases spanning the gap. The CDR3 has 14 residues. CDR3 residues: CASSRTIWWETQYF. The CDR3 DNA sequence: TGTGCCAGCAGTCGGACTATCTGGTGGGAGACCCAGTACTTC.

This clone appeared a few times. V is TRBV6-1 and J is TRBJ2-5, with D unclear. The V end was cut by 3 bases, the J end by 8 bases, with 25 bases between. CDR1 is MNHNS and CDR2 is SASEGT in the germline V gene. The CDR3 loop spans 17 amino acids. The CDR3 DNA sequence: TGTGCCAGCAGTGAGCGCCTCTTGGCCTGGACCCAAGGTACCCAGTACTTC. Its protein product is CASSERLLAWTQGTQYF.

Many counts were recorded for this clone. The DNA of the CDR3 is TGTGCCAGCAATGGACAGGGGGCCTACGAGCAGTACTTC. This sequence encodes CASNGQGAYEQYF. This chain connects TRBV2 to TRBJ2-7, with 10 bases aligning to TRBD1. CDR3 length: 13 residues. The germline V gene encodes CDR1 SNHLY and CDR2 FYNNEI. V was clipped by 7 bases and J by 2 bases; unmatched bases: 2.

In its sample, this clone was seen many times. The rearrangement joins TRBV6-1 to TRBJ1-2; D call uncertain. CDR1 and CDR2 (germline): MNHNS, SASEGT. The ends were cut back, 7 bases at V and 8 bases at J, with 23 bases in the middle. CDR3 size: 15 residues. CDR3 sequence (DNA): TGTGCCAGCATTCCCTTGGTGCCTCCCAACGCAGGCTACACCTTC. This codes for CASIPLVPPNAGYTF.

About this clone itself: The missing conserved phenylalanine or tryptophan at the end of this CDR3 makes a read error likely. V gene TRBV18 combines with J gene TRBJ2-5; the D is unclear. The V and J ends lost 3 bases and 4 bases respectively, with 12 bases between them. The CDR3 has 14 amino acids. The germline gives CDR1 KGHSH, CDR2 LQKENI. The CDR3 reads CASSPGIWRETQYS. The CDR3 DNA sequence: TGTGCCAGCTCACCTGGGATCTGGCGAGAGACCCAGTACTCC.

This clone was observed many times. V gene TRBV3-1 combines with J gene TRBJ2-3, with a possible D match to TRBD2 (6 bases). The germline V gene has CDR1 LGHDT and CDR2 YNNKEL (reference sequence). CDR3 length equals 15 residues. Trimming stripped 8 bases from V and 3 bases from J, with 18 bases between. The CDR3: CASGYGGRLTDTQYF. For the CDR3, the DNA is TGTGCCAGCGGATACGGAGGGCGCCTAACAGATACGCAGTATTTT.

This sequence joins TRBV20-1 and TRBJ1-1; 8 bases agree with TRBD1. CDR1 and CDR2 (germline): DFQATT, SNEGSKA (reference sequence). The CDR3 length is 16 residues. The trim removed 2 bases at V and 0 bases at J, leaving 8 bases unmatched. The CDR3 DNA reads TGCAGTGCTAGATATCCCAGGGGGCGTATGAACACTGAAGCTTTCTTT. Translation: CSARYPRGRMNTEAFF.

V is TRBV9 and J is TRBJ1-2, with TRBD1 matching 8 bases. Trimming at V came to 4 bases and at J to 8 bases, leaving 13 bases not matched to a gene. There are 15 residues in the CDR3. Germline V gene sequence: CDR1 SGDLS, CDR2 YYNGEE. CDR3 sequence: CASSPLVTGDLGYTF. In DNA form, the CDR3 reads TGTGCCAGCAGCCCTCTTGTGACAGGGGATCTCGGCTACACCTTC.

By sample share, this clone is medium-sized (0.01 to 0.1%). This rearrangement joins TRBV4-1 to TRBJ1-5; 7 positions agree with TRBD1. The CDR3 sequence is 12 residues long. Losses at the gene ends were 3 bases for V and 11 bases for J; bases not matched to a gene: 4. Germline V CDR1 and CDR2: MGHRA, YSYEKL. The CDR3 is CASSHSGQAQHF. Here the CDR3 DNA reads TGCGCCAGCAGCCATAGTGGACAGGCCCAGCATTTT.

At least ten counts were recorded for this clone. This sequence joins TRBV4-1 and TRBJ1-2; possibly TRBD1 for D (5 bases). This CDR3 has 16 amino acids. Trimming removed 1 base at V and 4 bases at J, with 16 bases between. Germline loops: CDR1 MGHRA, CDR2 YSYEKL. CDR3 nucleotides: TGCGCCAGCAGCCAAGGTCCAGGGATATTCTCCTATGGCTACACCTTC. It encodes CASSQGPGIFSYGYTF.

The rearrangement joins TRBV24-1 to TRBJ2-1, with 11 nucleotides matching TRBD2. Germline-derived CDR1 and CDR2 are KGHDR and SFDVKD. Trimming took 2 bases from V and 8 from J; bases not matched to a gene: 10. The CDR3 is 17 amino acids. The CDR3 spells CATSDYLSGRAVDEQFF. The CDR3 nucleotides are TGTGCCACCAGTGATTACCTTAGCGGGAGGGCCGTAGATGAGCAGTTCTTC.

The J gene is TRBJ2-7, the V gene TRBV6-1; D is uncertain. CDR1 is MNHNS and CDR2 is SASEGT in the germline V gene. This CDR3 is built from 15 residues. Trimming took 0 bases from V and 7 from J, leaving 16 bases between them. CDR3 residues: CASSEAFQWSGEQYF. CDR3 coding DNA: TGTGCCAGCAGTGAAGCGTTCCAGTGGTCAGGAGAGCAGTACTTC.

In this sample, this clone turned up a few times. The rearrangement joins TRBV6-1 to TRBJ1-5; the match to TRBD1 covers 7 bases. The CDR3 totals 14 residues. Unmatched junction bases numbered 6, after V lost 6 bases and J lost 4 bases. Per the germline V gene, CDR1 is MNHNS and CDR2 is SASEGT. CDR3 in DNA: TGTGCCAGCAGGCCCGGGACAGATAATCAGCCCCAGCATTTT. Its protein is CASRPGTDNQPQHF.

This clone was counted ten times or more. V gene TRBV5-1 combines with J gene TRBJ2-1; 12 bases match TRBD2. Germline V CDR1 and CDR2: SGHRS, YFSETQ. V was pared by 4 bases and J by 9 bases, with 2 bases of the junction left unmatched. The CDR3 covers 13 residues. The CDR3 DNA is TGCGCCAGCAGCCGGGGACTAGCGGGTGAGCAGTTCTTC. Protein product: CASSRGLAGEQFF.

This clone was seen ten or more times. This chain joins TRBV28 and TRBJ2-3; TRBD1 aligns across 7 bases. CDR3 size: 18 residues. V dropped 6 bases and J dropped 0; count of bases not matched to a gene: 15. CDR1 and CDR2 (germline): MDHEN, SYDVKM. Here the CDR3 reads CASRETGSFLYSTDTQYF. The DNA for the CDR3 is TGTGCCAGCAGGGAGACAGGGTCATTTCTATATAGCACAGATACGCAGTATTTT. Looking up the rest from reference TRBV28 and TRBJ2-3 gives the full variable domain: DVKVTQSSRYLVKRTGEKVFLECVQDMDHENMFWYRQDPGLGLRLIYFSYDVKMKEKGDIPEGYSVSREKKERFSLILESASTNQTSMYLCASRETGSFLYSTDTQYFGPGTRLTVL.

This clone was counted at least ten times. The genes are TRBV5-1 and TRBJ2-1; 10 nucleotides align to TRBD2. This CDR3 region has 16 residues. V dropped 4 bases and J dropped 2; count of bases not matched to a gene: 6. Per germline, CDR1 SGHRS and CDR2 YFSETQ. The CDR3: CASSLFTSGTYNEQFF. The CDR3 DNA sequence: TGCGCCAGCAGCCTATTCACTAGCGGGACCTACAATGAGCAGTTCTTC.